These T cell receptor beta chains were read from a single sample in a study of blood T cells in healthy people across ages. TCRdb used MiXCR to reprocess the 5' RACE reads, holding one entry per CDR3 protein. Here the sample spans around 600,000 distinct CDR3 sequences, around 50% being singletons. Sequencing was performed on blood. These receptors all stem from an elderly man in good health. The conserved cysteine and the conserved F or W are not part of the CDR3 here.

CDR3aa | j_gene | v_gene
ASSPSQGIYEQY | NA | TRBV18
SARETGGFDGYT | TRBJ1-2 | TRBV20-1
ATQPGTSAFEQY | TRBJ2-5 | TRBV6-6
ASSLSGSAGAF | TRBJ1-1 | TRBV7-3
ASSKGGGTSTDTQY | TRBJ2-3 | TRBV7-9
ASSPSGEYNEQF | TRBJ2-1 | TRBV6-1
ASSLGGRASTDTQY | TRBJ2-3 | TRBV5-1
SARDSGTGSYGYT | TRBJ1-2 | TRBV20-1
SEGDYNEQY | NA | TRBV20-1
ASGSRPRLNSPLH | TRBJ1-6 | TRBV6-5
SASSGGPEAF | TRBJ1-1 | TRBV20-1
ASSHDPSNEQY | TRBJ2-7 | TRBV3-1
ASSLSPNSPLH | TRBJ1-6 | TRBV7-9
ASSIWGTSGNNEQF | TRBJ2-1 | TRBV7-3
ASSDDLDRDYEKLF | TRBJ1-4 | TRBV4-3
ASRPRTGGMDEQY | TRBJ2-5 | TRBV11-1
ASSSVKRATHEQY | TRBJ2-7 | TRBV5-1
SVETGMGGETQY | TRBJ2-5 | TRBV29-1
ASSGQGLGYT | TRBJ1-2 | TRBV25-1
SVEEIETQY | TRBJ2-5 | TRBV29-1
ASSPAEFNEQF | TRBJ2-1 | TRBV7-2
ATSRGPGLAGAHEQF | TRBJ2-1 | TRBV15
ASSYTSSSYNEQF | TRBJ2-1 | TRBV27
SVLLAGPDTQY | TRBJ2-3 | TRBV20-1
ATTSGQETQY | TRBJ2-5 | TRBV24-1
SVEVTMNTEAF | TRBJ1-1 | TRBV29-1